This entry is about one TCR beta chain. Its antigen is still unknown. No base-level quality is on record; no much larger clone is a single base apart. The sample originates from a study of blood T cell repertoires in COVID-19 (dated by TCRdb to the early 2020s). About the full investigation: Collaborator samples came from the United States, Italy and Spain and covered acute and convalescent phases of COVID-19. The material from the prospective study consisted of cDNA or gDNA derived from T cells, B-cell-depleted T cells, or PBMCs. Deeply sampled blood TCRbeta repertoires from subjects exposed to, actively infected with, or recovered from COVID-19 were included in the dataset. The repertoires were released in a freely available public database meant as a resource for research on the immune response to SARS-CoV-2. The samples were drawn from two sources: the first 160 participants of the ongoing ImmuneRACE study, and fewer than 1,500 subjects contributed by 6 global collaborators. The sample metadata nearly always contained a de-identified subject ID, COVID-19 status, age in years and sex. Where HLA class I and class II types were available, the types were taken from metadata supplied by the sample provider, not from assay-based typing. The research as a whole found: The amount of clinical and demographic metadata varied by source and participant and was provided uncurated.

Participants in the prospective study were enrolled through a virtual design, were aged roughly 18 to 100 years, and lived in 24 United States geographic areas. Cohort assignment in the prospective study relied on participant-reported clinical history from a screening survey and a study questionnaire. Each participant in the prospective study had whole blood, serum and a nasopharyngeal or oropharyngeal swab collected by mobile phlebotomists. Participants in the prospective study had the option to provide additional blood draws and questionnaires over a roughly 2-month period. Prospective study blood samples were shipped either frozen or at room temperature before DNA extraction. TCRbeta CDR3 regions were amplified from genomic DNA by means of the immunoSEQ Assay, a bias-controlled multiplex PCR. From the authors' description of their analysis: Nucleated cell counts per sample were estimated from amplification of reference gene primers within the assay. To quantify the absolute abundance of each unique TCRbeta CDR3 rearrangement, sequence reads were collapsed and filtered. For each sample, productive Simpson clonality was calculated by taking the square root of Simpson's diversity index across productive rearrangements. In its TCRdb copy, this immuneACCESS table keeps in-frame sequences only and misses some clones. Where compared with another copy, unresolved V genes explain less than half of these, and the others have no known cause. V and J calls plus clone size are reproduced from that table; the DNA served to infer D and trimming. The sample records some 260,000 clones, approximately 90% of which are singletons. Roughly 6% of the sample is held by the ten biggest clonotypes.

The V end gives up 7 bases and the J end 0 bases, leaving 8 bases in the junction not matched to a gene. The germline V gene gives CDR1 as SGHRS and CDR2 as YFSETQ. Taken from cysteine to phenylalanine, the CDR3 has 15 residues. Just CDR3 DNA is preserved here, 45 bases in frame from base 1. The receptor was derived from a woman younger than 45 with acute COVID-19. Recombination connected TRBV5-1 to TRBJ2-3; 7 bases in between match TRBD1. Source material: PBMCs or T cells enriched from blood (not recorded which). Read as DNA, the sequence is TGCGCCAGCCGCCGGGACAGCATTAGCACAGATACGCAGTATTTT. Its protein is CASRRDSISTDTQYF. Here the CDR3 is joined to the reference TRBV5-1 and TRBJ2-3 genes, and the full variable domain is: KAGVTQTPRYLIKTRGQQVTLSCSPISGHRSVSWYQQTPGQGLQFLFEYFSETQRNKGNFPGRFSGRQFSNSRSEMNVSTLELGDSALYLCASRRDSISTDTQYFGPGTRLTVL.